The T cell receptor beta chain under discussion was sequenced for a study of vaccination effects on CD4 cells after COVID-19 (dated by TCRdb to between 2021 and 2024). Regarding the research as a whole: The ViraFEST assay stimulated PBMC with viral peptide pools and then used TCR sequencing to identify antigen-specific CD4+ T cell clonotypes by expansion. SARS-CoV-2 spike-specific CD4+ TCR repertoires from before and after mRNA vaccination were compared in COVID-19 convalescent patients and in infection-naive vaccine recipients. A total of 10 COVID-19 convalescent patients and a handful of SARS-CoV-2-naive healthy vaccine recipients were included in the full study. Some 2 million PBMC per well were cultured with approximately 10 ug/ml peptides in IMDM containing 5% human AB serum, 8.5 to 10 IU/ml IL-2 and gentamicin. In the study, cultures from other donors were sequenced using the Oncomine TCR Beta short-read assay on an Illumina iSeq 100. Each participant received two doses of an mRNA SARS-CoV-2 vaccine, either BNT162b2 or mRNA-1273. Study-level results and caveats: Among healthy vaccine recipients, nearly all vaccine-induced clones were SARS-CoV-2 mono-reactive, and just 1 of 255 was cross-reactive with common cold coronaviruses. Marked clonal contraction was observed in both infection-induced and vaccine-induced clones at late post-vaccination timepoints, consistent with waning T cell responses. The study was limited by a small number of convalescent patients and lacked early post-infection timepoints.

The library came from the immunoSEQ multiplex PCR assay. DNA from the CD4+ T cells that had been cultured and isolated underwent TCR beta CDR3 sequencing. As for the original processing: The analysis removed non-productive TCR sequences, trimmed reads to the CDR3 region, and retained only CDR3s that were 7 or more amino acids long. Antigen-specific clonotypes were identified with the MANAFEST web app by comparing expansion in peptide wells against reference cultures. For clones to be considered positive, expansion at FDR<0.05 versus reference and all other wells, an odds ratio above 5, and a frequency above 0.1% in two replicate wells were required. A clonotype was defined as cross-reactive if the clonotype was significantly expanded both in SARS-CoV-2 spike wells and in at least one common cold coronavirus spike condition. Levenshtein distance calculated with the stringdist R package was used to assess CDR3 similarity, and unrooted trees were constructed with ape in R 3.6.1. Held by TCRdb, this immuneACCESS table contains in-frame sequences only and omits some clones. Under half of the omission traces to an unresolved V gene where checked; the cause of the rest is unknown. V, J and clone size derive from that table, while D and trimming were established from the DNA sequence. Counted in this sample were about 70,000 clones; around 77% of them appeared once. The biggest ten clones account for under 2.5% of the sample.

After around eleven days of culture, CD4+ T cells were isolated with the EasySep CD4+ T cell isolation kit. None of the healthy vaccine recipients had a prior SARS-CoV-2 infection, which was confirmed by nucleocapsid antibody tests that came back negative both before and after vaccination. On days 3 and 7, half of the culture medium was replaced with fresh IL-2-containing medium. Each peptide stimulation condition was cultured in triplicate wells unless otherwise noted. PBMC were separated from whole blood using Ficoll-Paque Plus gradient centrifugation and were then either cryopreserved at -140C or used fresh. Genomic DNA was extracted from cultured CD4+ T cells with the QIAamp micro DNA kit. For CDR1 and CDR2, the germline V gene lists SGHTA and FQGNSA. V is pared back by 6 bases and J by 9 bases, with 21 bases lying between the germline termini. The CDR3, cysteine through phenylalanine, is 15 amino acids long. The sequence is cut down to CDR3 DNA, 45 bases in frame from base 1.

Turning to this clone: Its antigen target is currently unknown. Base quality data are lacking; no much larger clone is found one base away.

This clonotype was sampled from a human donor who received a COVID-19 vaccine. The source material was CD4+ T cells from PBMCs cultured without peptide, sampled before COVID-19 vaccination. The V and J genes are TRBV7-2 and TRBJ2-1; the D segment could be TRBD1, given 6 matching bases. The nucleotide sequence reads as follows: TGTGCCAGCAGAAATATAAACAGGGTCCCTCCTGAGCAGTTCTTC. This codes for CASRNINRVPPEQFF.